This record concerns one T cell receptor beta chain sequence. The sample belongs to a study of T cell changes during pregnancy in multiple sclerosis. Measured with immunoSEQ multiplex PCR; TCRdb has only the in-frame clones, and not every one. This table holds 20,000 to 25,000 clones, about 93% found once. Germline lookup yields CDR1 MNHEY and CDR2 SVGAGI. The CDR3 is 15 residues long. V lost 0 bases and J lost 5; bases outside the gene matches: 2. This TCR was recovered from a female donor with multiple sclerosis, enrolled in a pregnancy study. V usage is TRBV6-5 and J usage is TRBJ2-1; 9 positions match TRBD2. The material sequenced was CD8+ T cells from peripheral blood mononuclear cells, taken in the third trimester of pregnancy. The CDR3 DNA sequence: TGTGCCAGCAGTTACTCGACTAGCGGACACAATGAGCAGTTCTTC. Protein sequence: CASSYSTSGHNEQFF.